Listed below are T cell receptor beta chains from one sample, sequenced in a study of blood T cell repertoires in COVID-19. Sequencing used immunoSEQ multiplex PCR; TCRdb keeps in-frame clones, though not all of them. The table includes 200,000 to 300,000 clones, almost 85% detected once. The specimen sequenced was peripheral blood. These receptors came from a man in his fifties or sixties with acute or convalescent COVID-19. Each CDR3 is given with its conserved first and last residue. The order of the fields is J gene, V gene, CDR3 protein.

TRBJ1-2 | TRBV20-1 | CSARVTSNYGYTF
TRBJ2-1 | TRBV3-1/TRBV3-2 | CASSRLAGGSEQFF
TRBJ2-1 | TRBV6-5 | CASSSRTSGRSHEQFF
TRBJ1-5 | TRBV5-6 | CASSLWTGAINQPQHF
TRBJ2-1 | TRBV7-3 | CASSLAGGPSNEQFF
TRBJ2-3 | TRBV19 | CASSSGRAADTQYF
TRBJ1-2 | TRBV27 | CASSLKGTPGYGYTF
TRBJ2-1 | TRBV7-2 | CASSYTGLTGEQFF
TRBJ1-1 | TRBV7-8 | CASSLGPGKKNTEAFF
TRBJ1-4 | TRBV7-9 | CASSTSGFNEKLFF
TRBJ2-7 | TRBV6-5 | CASSYRVALAYEQYF
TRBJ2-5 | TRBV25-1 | CASSDRQGAQYF
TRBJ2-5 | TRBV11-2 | CASRSTSGVQETQYF
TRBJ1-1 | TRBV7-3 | CASSATGSEAFF
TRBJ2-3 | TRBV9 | CASSVRVAVADTQYF
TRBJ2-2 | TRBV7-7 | CASSPRTARGTGELFF
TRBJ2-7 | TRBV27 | CASSSPTSGRYEQYF
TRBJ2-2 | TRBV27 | CASTSMGRGFDTGELFF
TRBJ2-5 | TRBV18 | CASSLTGEVQETQYF
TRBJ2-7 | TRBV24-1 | CATSDTGTATYEQYF
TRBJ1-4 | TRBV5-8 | CASKTKPGQNNEKLFF
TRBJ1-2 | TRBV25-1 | CASSVSSTGVGSYGYTF
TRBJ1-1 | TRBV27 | CASSLSPGNTEAFF
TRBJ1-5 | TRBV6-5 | CASSYGADGYQPQHF
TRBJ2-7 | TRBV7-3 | CASSPGQGEGEQYF
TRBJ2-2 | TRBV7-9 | CASSPGDRATGELFF
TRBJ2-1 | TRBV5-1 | CASSPWTSGVTLEGWHNEQFF
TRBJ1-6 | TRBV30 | CAWGPPGQGDNSPLHF
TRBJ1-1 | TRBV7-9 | CASSPGTGFFTEAFF
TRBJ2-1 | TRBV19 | CASSSGLAYGDEQFF
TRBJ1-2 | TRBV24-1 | CATSDPSGQGHYGYTF
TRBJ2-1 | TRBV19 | CASSIGRGSYNEQFF
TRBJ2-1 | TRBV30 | CAWSVGAGGQNEQFF
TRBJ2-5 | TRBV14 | CASSPRTGGQETQYF
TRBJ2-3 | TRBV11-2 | CASSLVTGGRTDTQYF
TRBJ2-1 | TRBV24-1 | CATSDLGGGPHEQFF
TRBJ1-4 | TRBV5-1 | CASSLMDRGEKLFF
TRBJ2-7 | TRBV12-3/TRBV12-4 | CASSPNRPYEQYF
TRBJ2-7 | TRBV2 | CASSSDMSSYEQYF
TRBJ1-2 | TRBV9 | CASTGRRSGYTF
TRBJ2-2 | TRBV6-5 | CASSIMGAGTGELFF
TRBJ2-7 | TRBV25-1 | CASRGGVYEQYF
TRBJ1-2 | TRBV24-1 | CATSETGTGEGYTF